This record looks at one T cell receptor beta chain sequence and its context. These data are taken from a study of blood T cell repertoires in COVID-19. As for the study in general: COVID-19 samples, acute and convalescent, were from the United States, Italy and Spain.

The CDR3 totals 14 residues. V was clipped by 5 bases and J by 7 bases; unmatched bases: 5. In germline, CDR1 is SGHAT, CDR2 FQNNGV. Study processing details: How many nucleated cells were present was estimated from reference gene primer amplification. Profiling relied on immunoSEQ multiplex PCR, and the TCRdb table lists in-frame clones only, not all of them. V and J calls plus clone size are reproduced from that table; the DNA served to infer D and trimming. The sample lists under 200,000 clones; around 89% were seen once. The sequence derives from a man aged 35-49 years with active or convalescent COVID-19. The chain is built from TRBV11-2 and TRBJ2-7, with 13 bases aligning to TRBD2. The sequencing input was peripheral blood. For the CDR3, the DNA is TGTGCCAGCAGCCGGACTAGCGGGAGTCAAGAGCAGTACTTC. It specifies CASSRTSGSQEQYF. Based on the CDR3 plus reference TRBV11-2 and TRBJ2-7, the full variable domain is EAGVAQSPRYKIIEKRQSVAFWCNPISGHATLYWYQQILGQGPKLLIQFQNNGVVDDSQLPKDRFSAERLKGVDSTLKIQPAKLEDSAVYLCASSRTSGSQEQYFGPGTRLTVT.